This T cell receptor (beta chain) is from a study of spatial heterogeneity in lung cancer. The wider study: Across the raw uncorrected reads, a unique TCR and UMI combination was observed, on average, more than ten times. Study-level points and caveats: It was found that expanded intratumoral alpha and beta TCR counts tracked tumor mutation counts.

This CDR3 has 13 residues. V lost 1 base, J lost 12 bases, and 15 bases lay in between. The germline V gene has CDR1 MNHNS and CDR2 SASEGT. TCR cDNA molecules each carried a unique molecular identifier. TCRdb independently ran MiXCR on the 5' RACE reads; one entry per CDR3 protein. Among 1,500 to 2,000 distinct CDR3 sequences listed, around 15% were seen once. Only a few counts were recorded for this clonotype. Its specificity is not known. Time point denoted: sample taken at primary tumor resection. Donation came from some 72 patients with untreated early-stage non-small cell lung cancer. Unsorted samples of tumor, nontumor lung or frozen PBMC had their whole RNA sequenced.

This sequence was found in a female donor with early-stage non-small cell lung cancer. Specimen: lung tumor tissue, collected at surgery. The chain carries TRBV6-1 and TRBJ2-5; D perhaps matches TRBD1 (6 bases). CDR3 DNA sequence: TGTGCCAGCAGTGAAGTCCCTGACCGGGACAAGTACTTC. It translates to CASSEVPDRDKYF.